These 4 T cell receptor beta chains share one sample of origin, sequenced in a study of control samples from healthy donors and cancer patients. The method was immunoSEQ multiplex PCR; TCRdb's version includes in-frame clones alone and lacks a portion of them. The sample records 55,000 to 90,000 clones, over 75% being singletons. The sample taken for sequencing was blood. These receptors came from a man between 45 and 60 years old in good health.

V is TRBV11-3 and J is TRBJ2-1; no definite D call. This CDR3 comprises 15 residues. The germline V and J ends were trimmed by 1 base and 4 bases, with 11 bases remaining between them. Germline assignment: CDR1 SGHNT and CDR2 YENEEA. CDR3 sequence reads: CASSLVETGYNEQFF. The CDR3 DNA reads TGTGCCAGCAGCTTAGTAGAAACGGGTTACAATGAGCAGTTCTTC.

Comment on this clone: This CDR3 is also generated by other DNA sequences in the sample. CDR3 DNA: TGCGCCAGCAGCCATCCTTCAGGGTCGGCCGGGGAGCTGTTTTTT. It specifies CASSHPSGSAGELFF. The V gene is TRBV4-1, the J gene TRBJ2-2; a weak D match, TRBD1 (5 bases). Trimming took off 3 bases at V and 6 bases at J, with 14 bases between the two ends. CDR1 and CDR2 (germline): MGHRA, YSYEKL. The CDR3 runs to 15 residues.

The gene calls are TRBV19 and TRBJ1-5, with no clear D. Germline-derived CDR1 and CDR2 are LNHDA and SQIVND (reference sequence). V was clipped by 3 bases and J by 2 bases, with 11 bases between them. This CDR3 spans 15 amino acids. The CDR3 sequence is CASSIIPAGNQPQHF. CDR3 nucleotide sequence: TGTGCCAGTAGTATTATACCGGCGGGCAATCAGCCCCAGCATTTT.

The chain carries TRBV10-3 and TRBJ1-5, with 9 bases aligning to TRBD1. The junction had 5 bases not matched to a gene; V was cut back by 5 bases and J by 0 bases. The CDR3 sequence is 16 residues long. The V gene's germline CDR1 is ENHRY and CDR2 SYGVKD. This CDR3 is CAISSTGGISNQPQHF. In DNA form, the CDR3 reads TGTGCCATCAGTTCGACAGGGGGTATTAGCAATCAGCCCCAGCATTTT.